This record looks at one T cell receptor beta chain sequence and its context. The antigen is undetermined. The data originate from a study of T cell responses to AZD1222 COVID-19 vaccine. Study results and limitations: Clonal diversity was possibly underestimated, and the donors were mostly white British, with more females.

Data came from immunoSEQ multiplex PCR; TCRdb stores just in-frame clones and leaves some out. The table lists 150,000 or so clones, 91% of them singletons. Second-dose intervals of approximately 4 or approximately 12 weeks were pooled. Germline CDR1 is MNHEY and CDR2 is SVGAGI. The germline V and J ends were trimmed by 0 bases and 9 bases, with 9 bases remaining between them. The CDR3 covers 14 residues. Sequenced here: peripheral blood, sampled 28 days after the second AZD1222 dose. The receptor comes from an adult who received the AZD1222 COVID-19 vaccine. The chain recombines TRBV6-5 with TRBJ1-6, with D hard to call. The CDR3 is CASSYSGPPSPLHF. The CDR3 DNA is TGTGCCAGCAGTTACTCGGGCCCTCCTTCACCCCTCCACTTT.